Reported below is one T cell receptor (beta chain). This was the immunoSEQ v3.0 assay at survey level. Profiled with immunoSEQ multiplex PCR; TCRdb holds only in-frame clones, not every one. The sample has 20,000 to 25,000 clones, approximately 88% seen once. This record comes from a study of long-term antiretroviral therapy in people with HIV. From germline, CDR1 is MNHNY and CDR2 SVGAGI (reference sequence). The CDR3 consists of 15 residues. V lost 4 bases to trimming and J lost 8 bases, with 20 bases between them. The origin of this receptor is a man aged 30-40 years with HIV. Sample: unsorted PBMCs, taken just over 4.2 years after starting antiretroviral therapy. This chain joins TRBV6-6 and TRBJ1-2, with TRBD1 as a possible D gene (5 bases). The CDR3 region is CASSLFDGHPRGYTF. The CDR3 DNA reads as TGTGCCAGCAGTTTGTTCGACGGACACCCGCGGGGCTACACCTTC.